This is a list of T cell receptor beta chains from one sample in a study of blood T cell repertoires in COVID-19. Libraries were prepared by immunoSEQ multiplex PCR; TCRdb keeps only in-frame clonotypes and omits some of them. The data hold about 180,000 clones, with about 82% observed a single time. Sequencing input: PBMCs or T cells enriched from blood (not recorded which). The receptors come from a woman in her twenties or thirties who had recovered from COVID-19. Each CDR3 is given with its conserved first and last residue. Each record gives: V gene, clone size, D gene, J gene, CDR3 protein, CDR3 DNA. A D gene is named only where the DNA matches it firmly. The size of a clone is reported for some rows only, either as once, few or many, or as a class for expanded clones.

v_call: TRBV5-6; clone_size: NA; d_call: NA; j_call: TRBJ1-5; cdr3_aa: CASSLGGEAQPQHF; cdr3_nt: TGTGCCAGCAGCTTGGGAGGGGAGGCTCAGCCCCAGCATTTT
v_call: TRBV5-1; clone_size: once; d_call: NA; j_call: TRBJ1-2; cdr3_aa: CASSLDSYGYTF; cdr3_nt: TGCGCCAGCAGCTTGGATAGCTATGGCTACACCTTC
v_call: TRBV4-2; clone_size: NA; d_call: NA; j_call: TRBJ2-1; cdr3_aa: CASSLQGFRVYNEQFF; cdr3_nt: TGTGCCAGCAGCCTCCAGGGGTTTCGAGTCTACAATGAGCAGTTCTTC
v_call: TRBV28; clone_size: NA; d_call: TRBD1; j_call: TRBJ1-6; cdr3_aa: CASSLFSSTGRNSPLHF; cdr3_nt: TGCGCCAGCAGTTTATTCTCTTCGACAGGGAGGAATTCACCCCTCCACTTT
v_call: TRBV4-2; clone_size: few; d_call: TRBD1; j_call: TRBJ1-1; cdr3_aa: CASGGAGSDTEAFF; cdr3_nt: TGTGCCTCAGGGGGCGCCGGGAGCGACACTGAAGCTTTCTTT
v_call: TRBV7-9; clone_size: once; d_call: NA; j_call: TRBJ1-4; cdr3_aa: CASSLLAFGATNEKLFF; cdr3_nt: TGTGCCAGCAGCTTATTAGCGTTCGGCGCAACTAATGAAAAACTGTTTTTT
v_call: TRBV5-4; clone_size: NA; d_call: TRBD2; j_call: TRBJ2-1; cdr3_aa: CASSSGGLAGGIYNEQFF; cdr3_nt: TGTGCCAGCAGCTCGGGGGGACTAGCGGGAGGTATCTACAATGAGCAGTTCTTC
v_call: TRBV11-2; clone_size: few; d_call: TRBD1; j_call: TRBJ2-4; cdr3_aa: CASSPGQGSIQYF; cdr3_nt: TGTGCCAGCAGTCCGGGACAGGGAAGCATTCAGTACTTC
v_call: TRBV12-5; clone_size: NA; d_call: TRBD1; j_call: TRBJ2-7; cdr3_aa: CASGLDRDYEQYF; cdr3_nt: TGTGCTAGTGGCCTGGACAGGGACTACGAGCAGTACTTC
v_call: TRBV19; clone_size: once; d_call: NA; j_call: TRBJ2-6; cdr3_aa: CASRPLGLVGANVLTF; cdr3_nt: TGTGCCAGTAGGCCCCTGGGGCTTGTCGGGGCCAACGTCCTGACTTTC
v_call: TRBV29-1; clone_size: once; d_call: NA; j_call: TRBJ2-2; cdr3_aa: CSVDPGSGELFF; cdr3_nt: TGCAGCGTTGACCCGGGTAGCGGGGAGCTGTTTTTT
v_call: TRBV28; clone_size: NA; d_call: TRBD1; j_call: TRBJ1-4; cdr3_aa: CASNQIWQGGEKLFF; cdr3_nt: TGTGCCAGCAACCAGATATGGCAGGGGGGTGAAAAACTGTTTTTT
v_call: TRBV10-3; clone_size: NA; d_call: TRBD1; j_call: TRBJ2-1; cdr3_aa: CAISESGQGEGNEQFF; cdr3_nt: TGTGCCATCAGTGAGTCGGGACAGGGGGAAGGCAATGAGCAGTTCTTC
v_call: TRBV3-1/TRBV3-2; clone_size: NA; d_call: TRBD2; j_call: TRBJ2-1; cdr3_aa: CASSQVSLAGEYNEQFF; cdr3_nt: TGTGCCAGCAGCCAAGTGTCACTAGCGGGGGAATACAATGAGCAGTTCTTC
v_call: TRBV19; clone_size: NA; d_call: NA; j_call: TRBJ2-1; cdr3_aa: CASSMGGNEQFF; cdr3_nt: TGTGCCAGTAGTATGGGCGGGAATGAGCAGTTCTTC
v_call: TRBV24-1; clone_size: NA; d_call: NA; j_call: TRBJ2-1; cdr3_aa: CATSDYELGNEQFF; cdr3_nt: TGTGCCACCAGTGACTATGAGCTAGGAAATGAGCAGTTCTTC
v_call: TRBV5-1; clone_size: NA; d_call: TRBD2; j_call: TRBJ2-7; cdr3_aa: CASSSIAGDGYEQYF; cdr3_nt: TGCGCCAGCAGCTCTATAGCGGGAGACGGGTACGAGCAGTACTTC
v_call: TRBV7-6; clone_size: NA; d_call: NA; j_call: TRBJ1-2; cdr3_aa: CASSPQGNYGYTF; cdr3_nt: TGTGCCAGCAGCCCCCAGGGAAACTATGGCTACACCTTC
v_call: TRBV7-6; clone_size: NA; d_call: TRBD2; j_call: TRBJ2-1; cdr3_aa: CASSLGTSGTYNEQFF; cdr3_nt: TGTGCCAGCAGCTTAGGTACTAGCGGTACCTACAATGAGCAGTTCTTC
v_call: TRBV28; clone_size: NA; d_call: NA; j_call: TRBJ1-2; cdr3_aa: CASSPETENYGYTF; cdr3_nt: TGTGCCAGCAGTCCTGAGACAGAGAACTATGGCTACACCTTC
v_call: TRBV5-1; clone_size: NA; d_call: NA; j_call: TRBJ2-5; cdr3_aa: CASSTSGVGGETQYF; cdr3_nt: TGCGCCAGCAGCACGTCAGGGGTAGGTGGGGAGACCCAGTACTTC
v_call: TRBV5-5; clone_size: NA; d_call: TRBD1; j_call: TRBJ1-1; cdr3_aa: CASSLTGVNTEAFF; cdr3_nt: TGTGCCAGCAGTTTAACAGGGGTCAACACTGAAGCTTTCTTT
v_call: TRBV11-2; clone_size: NA; d_call: NA; j_call: TRBJ2-3; cdr3_aa: CASSSLQGADTQYF; cdr3_nt: TGTGCCAGCAGTTCCTTACAGGGCGCAGATACGCAGTATTTT
v_call: TRBV7-3; clone_size: NA; d_call: NA; j_call: TRBJ2-3; cdr3_aa: CASSLPDPSGADTQYF; cdr3_nt: TGTGCCAGCAGCTTACCCGACCCCTCGGGGGCAGATACGCAGTATTTT
v_call: TRBV5-4; clone_size: NA; d_call: TRBD2; j_call: TRBJ2-1; cdr3_aa: CASRTTSGVHNEQFF; cdr3_nt: TGTGCCAGCAGAACGACTAGCGGGGTTCACAATGAGCAGTTCTTC
v_call: TRBV28; clone_size: once; d_call: TRBD1; j_call: TRBJ2-3; cdr3_aa: CASSLAEGQEITDTQYF; cdr3_nt: TGTGCCAGCAGTTTGGCCGAGGGACAGGAGATCACAGATACGCAGTATTTT
v_call: TRBV7-2; clone_size: NA; d_call: NA; j_call: TRBJ2-2; cdr3_aa: CASSIYRITGELFF; cdr3_nt: TGTGCCAGCAGCATCTACAGGATTACCGGGGAGCTGTTTTTT
v_call: TRBV5-5; clone_size: once; d_call: NA; j_call: TRBJ2-3; cdr3_aa: CASSLPGGAKGTDTQYF; cdr3_nt: TGTGCCAGCAGCTTACCCGGTGGAGCTAAGGGCACAGATACGCAGTATTTT
v_call: TRBV2; clone_size: NA; d_call: TRBD2; j_call: TRBJ2-7; cdr3_aa: CASRTSEILGEQYF; cdr3_nt: TGTGCCAGTAGGACTAGCGAGATACTTGGCGAGCAGTACTTC
v_call: TRBV19; clone_size: few; d_call: NA; j_call: TRBJ1-5; cdr3_aa: CASSTHLRPQHF; cdr3_nt: TGTGCCAGTAGCACTCACTTGCGGCCCCAGCATTTT
v_call: TRBV28; clone_size: NA; d_call: TRBD1; j_call: TRBJ2-7; cdr3_aa: CASSSPTGGAPYEQYF; cdr3_nt: TGTGCCAGCAGTTCGCCGACAGGGGGCGCCCCCTACGAGCAGTACTTC
v_call: TRBV28; clone_size: NA; d_call: TRBD1; j_call: TRBJ2-7; cdr3_aa: CATTTGGTWEQYF; cdr3_nt: TGTGCCACCACGACAGGGGGCACTTGGGAGCAGTACTTC
v_call: TRBV2; clone_size: NA; d_call: TRBD1; j_call: TRBJ1-1; cdr3_aa: CASRRDRGQETEAFF; cdr3_nt: TGTGCCAGCAGGAGGGACAGGGGGCAGGAAACTGAAGCTTTCTTT
v_call: TRBV29-1; clone_size: once; d_call: TRBD2; j_call: TRBJ2-2; cdr3_aa: CSVEGTSGGNTGELFF; cdr3_nt: TGCAGCGTTGAAGGGACTAGCGGGGGGAACACCGGGGAGCTGTTTTTT
v_call: TRBV11-2; clone_size: NA; d_call: NA; j_call: TRBJ1-2; cdr3_aa: CASSHGTREGYTF; cdr3_nt: TGTGCCAGCAGCCATGGTACCCGGGAAGGCTACACCTTC
v_call: TRBV20-1; clone_size: NA; d_call: TRBD1; j_call: TRBJ2-7; cdr3_aa: CSASSARGQGEQYF; cdr3_nt: TGCAGTGCTAGTTCCGCCAGGGGGCAAGGGGAGCAGTACTTC
v_call: TRBV2; clone_size: NA; d_call: TRBD2; j_call: TRBJ2-1; cdr3_aa: CATKGLAGGGEQFF; cdr3_nt: TGTGCCACCAAGGGACTAGCGGGAGGGGGTGAGCAGTTCTTC
v_call: TRBV7-9; clone_size: NA; d_call: TRBD1; j_call: TRBJ2-5; cdr3_aa: CASSSTGIGETQYF; cdr3_nt: TGTGCCAGCAGCTCGACAGGGATAGGCGAGACCCAGTACTTC
v_call: TRBV18; clone_size: NA; d_call: TRBD1; j_call: TRBJ2-3; cdr3_aa: CASRQGWGPDTQYF; cdr3_nt: TGTGCCAGCCGACAGGGTTGGGGTCCTGATACGCAGTATTTT
v_call: TRBV9; clone_size: once; d_call: TRBD2; j_call: TRBJ2-1; cdr3_aa: CASSVRLAGDNEQFF; cdr3_nt: TGTGCCAGCAGCGTAAGGCTAGCGGGGGACAATGAGCAGTTCTTC
v_call: TRBV3-1/TRBV3-2; clone_size: once; d_call: NA; j_call: TRBJ2-5; cdr3_aa: CASSQDYSKETQYF; cdr3_nt: TGTGCCAGCAGCCAAGATTACAGTAAAGAGACCCAGTACTTC
v_call: TRBV4-2; clone_size: NA; d_call: NA; j_call: TRBJ2-3; cdr3_aa: CASSQDFLNGPSTDTQYF; cdr3_nt: TGTGCCAGCAGCCAAGATTTCCTAAACGGTCCTAGCACAGATACGCAGTATTTT
v_call: TRBV4-1; clone_size: NA; d_call: NA; j_call: TRBJ2-3; cdr3_aa: CASSQDQYREDTQYF; cdr3_nt: TGCGCCAGCAGCCAAGACCAATATCGCGAAGATACGCAGTATTTT
v_call: TRBV6-5; clone_size: NA; d_call: TRBD1; j_call: TRBJ2-7; cdr3_aa: CASSYGQATYEQYF; cdr3_nt: TGTGCCAGCAGTTACGGACAGGCGACCTACGAGCAGTACTTC
v_call: TRBV5-8; clone_size: once; d_call: NA; j_call: TRBJ1-3; cdr3_aa: CASSFKPAGPGNSGNTIYF; cdr3_nt: TGTGCCAGCAGCTTTAAGCCAGCCGGTCCAGGGAACTCTGGAAACACCATATATTTT